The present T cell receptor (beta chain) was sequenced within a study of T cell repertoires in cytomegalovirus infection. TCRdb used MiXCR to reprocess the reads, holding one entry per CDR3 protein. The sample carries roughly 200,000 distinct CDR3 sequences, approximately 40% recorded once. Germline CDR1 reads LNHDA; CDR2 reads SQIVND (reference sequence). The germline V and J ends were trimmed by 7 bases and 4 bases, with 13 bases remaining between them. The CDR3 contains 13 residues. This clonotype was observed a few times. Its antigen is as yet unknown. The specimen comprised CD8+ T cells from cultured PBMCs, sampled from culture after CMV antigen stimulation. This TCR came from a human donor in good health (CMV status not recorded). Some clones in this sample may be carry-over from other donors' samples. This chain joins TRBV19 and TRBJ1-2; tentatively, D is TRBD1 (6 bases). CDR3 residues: CASTPDRLYGYTF. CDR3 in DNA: TGTGCCAGTACCCCGGACAGACTCTATGGCTACACCTTC.